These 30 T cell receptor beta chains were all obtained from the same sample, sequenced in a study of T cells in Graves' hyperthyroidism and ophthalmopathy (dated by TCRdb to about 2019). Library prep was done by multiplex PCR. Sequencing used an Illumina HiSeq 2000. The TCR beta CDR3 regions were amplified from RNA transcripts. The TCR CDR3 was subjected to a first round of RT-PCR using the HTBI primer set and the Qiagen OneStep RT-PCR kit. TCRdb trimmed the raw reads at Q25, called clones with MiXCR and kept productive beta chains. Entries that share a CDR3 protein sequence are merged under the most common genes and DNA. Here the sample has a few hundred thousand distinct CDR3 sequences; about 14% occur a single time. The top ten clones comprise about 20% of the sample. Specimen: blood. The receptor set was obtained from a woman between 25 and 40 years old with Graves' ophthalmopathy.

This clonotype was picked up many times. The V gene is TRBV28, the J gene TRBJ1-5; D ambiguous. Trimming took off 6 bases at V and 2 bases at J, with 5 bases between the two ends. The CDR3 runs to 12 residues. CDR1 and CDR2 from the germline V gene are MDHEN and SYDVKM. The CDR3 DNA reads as TGTGCCAGCAGATATGGCAATCAGCCCCAGCATTTT. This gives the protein CASRYGNQPQHF.

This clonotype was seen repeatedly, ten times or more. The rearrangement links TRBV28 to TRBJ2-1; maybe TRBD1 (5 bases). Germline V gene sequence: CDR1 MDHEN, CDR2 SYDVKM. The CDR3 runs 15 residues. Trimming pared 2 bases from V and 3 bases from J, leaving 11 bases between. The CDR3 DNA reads TGTGCCAGCAGTTTACAGGGATCGGGCTACAATGAGCAGTTCTTC. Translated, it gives CASSLQGSGYNEQFF.

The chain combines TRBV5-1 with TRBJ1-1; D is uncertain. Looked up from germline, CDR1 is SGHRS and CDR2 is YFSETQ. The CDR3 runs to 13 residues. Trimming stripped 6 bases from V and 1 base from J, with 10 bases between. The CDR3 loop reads CASTGNRNTEAFF. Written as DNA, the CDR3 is TGCGCCAGCACGGGGAATAGGAACACTGAAGCTTTCTTT.

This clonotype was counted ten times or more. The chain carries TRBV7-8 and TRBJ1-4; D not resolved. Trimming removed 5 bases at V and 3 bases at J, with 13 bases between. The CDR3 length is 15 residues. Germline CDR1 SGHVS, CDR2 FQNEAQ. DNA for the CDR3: TGTGCCAGCAGCCTAACGGGATTCGCTAATGAAAAACTGTTTTTT. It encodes CASSLTGFANEKLFF.

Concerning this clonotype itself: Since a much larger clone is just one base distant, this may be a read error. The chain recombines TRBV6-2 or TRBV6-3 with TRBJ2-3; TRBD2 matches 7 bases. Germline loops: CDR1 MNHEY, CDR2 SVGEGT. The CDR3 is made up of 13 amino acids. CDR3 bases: TGTGCCACCAAGGCTAGCGGCACAGATACGCGGTATTTT. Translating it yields CATKASGTDTRYF.

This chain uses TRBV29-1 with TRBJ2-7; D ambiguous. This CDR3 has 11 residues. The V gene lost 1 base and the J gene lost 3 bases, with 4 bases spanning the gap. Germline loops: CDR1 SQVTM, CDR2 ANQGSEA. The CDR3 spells CSVEGDYEQYF. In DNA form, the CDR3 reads TGCAGCGTTGAAGGTGACTACGAGCAGTACTTC.

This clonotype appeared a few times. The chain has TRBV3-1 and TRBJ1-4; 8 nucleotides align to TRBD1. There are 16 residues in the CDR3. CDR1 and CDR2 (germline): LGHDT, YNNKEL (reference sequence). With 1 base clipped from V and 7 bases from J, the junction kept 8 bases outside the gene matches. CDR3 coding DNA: TGTGCCAGCAGCCAAGCCGCCCAGGGGGCGATTGAAAAACTGTTTTTT. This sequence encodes CASSQAAQGAIEKLFF.

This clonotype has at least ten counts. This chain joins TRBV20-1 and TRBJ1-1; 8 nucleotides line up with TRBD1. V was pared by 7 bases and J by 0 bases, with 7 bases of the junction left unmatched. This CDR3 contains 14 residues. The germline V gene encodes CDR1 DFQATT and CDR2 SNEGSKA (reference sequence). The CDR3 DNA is TGCAGTGGACATACAGGGGGGTTGAACACTGAAGCTTTCTTT. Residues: CSGHTGGLNTEAFF.

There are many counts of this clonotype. The CDR3 nucleotides read TGCAGCGTTGATTCGGTGAACACTGAAGCTTTCTTT. This encodes CSVDSVNTEAFF. The chain carries TRBV29-1 and TRBJ1-1; D ambiguous. This CDR3 has 12 amino acids. Germline CDR1 SQVTM, CDR2 ANQGSEA. Trimming took 3 bases from V and 0 from J, leaving 5 bases between them.

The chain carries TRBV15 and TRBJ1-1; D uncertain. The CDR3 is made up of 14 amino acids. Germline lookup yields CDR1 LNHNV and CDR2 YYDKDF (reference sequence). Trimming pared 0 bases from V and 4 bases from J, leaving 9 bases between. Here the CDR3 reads CATSRDWSSTEAFF. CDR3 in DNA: TGTGCCACCAGCAGAGACTGGTCGAGCACTGAAGCTTTCTTT. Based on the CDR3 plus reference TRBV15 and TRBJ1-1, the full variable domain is DAMVIQNPRYQVTQFGKPVTLSCSQTLNHNVMYWYQQKSSQAPKLLFHYYDKDFNNEADTPDNFQSRRPNTSFCFLDIRSPGLGDTAMYLCATSRDWSSTEAFFGQGTRLTVV.

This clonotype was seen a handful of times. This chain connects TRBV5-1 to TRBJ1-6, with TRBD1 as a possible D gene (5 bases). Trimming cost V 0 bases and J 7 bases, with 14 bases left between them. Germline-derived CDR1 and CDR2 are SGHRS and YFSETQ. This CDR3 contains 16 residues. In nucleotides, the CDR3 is TGCGCCAGCAGCTTGGGGGGGACTGGGTTGAATTCACCCCTCCACTTT. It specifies CASSLGGTGLNSPLHF. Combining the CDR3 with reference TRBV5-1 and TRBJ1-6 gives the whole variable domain KAGVTQTPRYLIKTRGQQVTLSCSPISGHRSVSWYQQTPGQGLQFLFEYFSETQRNKGNFPGRFSGRQFSNSRSEMNVSTLELGDSALYLCASSLGGTGLNSPLHFGNGTRLTVT.

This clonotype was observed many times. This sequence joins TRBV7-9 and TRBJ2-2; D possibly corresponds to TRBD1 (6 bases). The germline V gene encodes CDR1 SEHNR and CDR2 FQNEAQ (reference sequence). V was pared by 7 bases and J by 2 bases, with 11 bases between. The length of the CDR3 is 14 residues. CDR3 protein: CASNRAPNTGELFF. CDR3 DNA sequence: TGTGCCAGCAACAGGGCGCCTAACACCGGGGAGCTGTTTTTT. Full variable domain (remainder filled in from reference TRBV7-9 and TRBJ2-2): DTGVSQNPRHKITKRGQNVTFRCDPISEHNRLYWYRQTLGQGPEFLTYFQNEAQLEKSRLLSDRFSAERPKGSFSTLEIQRTEQGDSAMYLCASNRAPNTGELFFGEGSRLTVL.

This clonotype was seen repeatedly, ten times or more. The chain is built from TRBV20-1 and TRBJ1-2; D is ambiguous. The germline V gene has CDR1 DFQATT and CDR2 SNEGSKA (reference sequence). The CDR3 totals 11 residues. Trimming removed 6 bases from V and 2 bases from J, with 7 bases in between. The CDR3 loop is CSADGNYGYTF. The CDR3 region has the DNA TGCAGTGCGGACGGAAACTATGGCTACACCTTC.

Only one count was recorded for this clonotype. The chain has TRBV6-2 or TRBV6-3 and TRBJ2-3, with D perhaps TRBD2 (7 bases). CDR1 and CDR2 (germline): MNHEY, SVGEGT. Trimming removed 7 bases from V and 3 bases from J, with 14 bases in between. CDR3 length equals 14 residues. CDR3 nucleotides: TGTGCCAGCAAGGTGGGGGGGCCTACAGATACGCAGTATTTT. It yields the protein CASKVGGPTDTQYF.

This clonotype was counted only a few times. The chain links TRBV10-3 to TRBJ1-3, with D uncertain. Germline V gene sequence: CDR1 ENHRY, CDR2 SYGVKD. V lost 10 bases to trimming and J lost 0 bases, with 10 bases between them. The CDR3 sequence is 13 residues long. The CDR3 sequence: CANGGSSGNTIYF. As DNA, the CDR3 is TGTGCCAACGGCGGGAGCTCTGGAAACACCATATATTTT.

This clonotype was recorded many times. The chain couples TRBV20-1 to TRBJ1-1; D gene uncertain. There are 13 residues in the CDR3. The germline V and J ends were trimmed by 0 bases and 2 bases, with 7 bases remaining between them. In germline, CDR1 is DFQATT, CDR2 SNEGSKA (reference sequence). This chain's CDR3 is CSARESTNTEAFF. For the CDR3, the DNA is TGCAGTGCTAGAGAAAGTACAAACACTGAAGCTTTCTTT.

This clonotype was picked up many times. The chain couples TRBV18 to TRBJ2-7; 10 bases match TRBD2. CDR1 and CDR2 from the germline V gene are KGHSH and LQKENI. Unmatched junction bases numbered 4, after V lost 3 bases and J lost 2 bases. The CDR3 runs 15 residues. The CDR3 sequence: CASSPLAGDPYEQYF. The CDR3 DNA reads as TGTGCCAGCTCACCCCTAGCGGGGGACCCCTACGAGCAGTACTTC.

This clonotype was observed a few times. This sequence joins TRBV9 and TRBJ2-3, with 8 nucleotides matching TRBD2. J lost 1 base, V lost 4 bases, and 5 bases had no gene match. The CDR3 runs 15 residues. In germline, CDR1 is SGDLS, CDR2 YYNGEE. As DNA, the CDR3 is TGTGCCAGCAGCTCTGGCGGGGGGCGCACAGATACGCAGTATTTT. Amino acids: CASSSGGGRTDTQYF.

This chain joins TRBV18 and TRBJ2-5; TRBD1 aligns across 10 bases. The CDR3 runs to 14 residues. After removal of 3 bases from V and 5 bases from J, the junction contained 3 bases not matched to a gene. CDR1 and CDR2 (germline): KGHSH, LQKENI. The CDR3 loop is CASSPGTGVETQYF. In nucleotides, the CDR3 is TGTGCCAGCTCACCGGGGACAGGGGTGGAGACCCAGTACTTC.

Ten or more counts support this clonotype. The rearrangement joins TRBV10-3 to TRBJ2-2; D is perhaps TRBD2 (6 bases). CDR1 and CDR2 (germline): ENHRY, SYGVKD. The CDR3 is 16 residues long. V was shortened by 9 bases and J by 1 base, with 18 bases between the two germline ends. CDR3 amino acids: CAMGGGKGENTGELFF. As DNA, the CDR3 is TGTGCCATGGGTGGAGGGAAAGGGGAGAACACCGGGGAGCTGTTTTTT.

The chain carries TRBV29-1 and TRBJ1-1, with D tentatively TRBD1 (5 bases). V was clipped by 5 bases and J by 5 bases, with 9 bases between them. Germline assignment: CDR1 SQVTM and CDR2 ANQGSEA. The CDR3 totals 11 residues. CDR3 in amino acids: CSVWGGTEAFF. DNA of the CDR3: TGCAGCGTTTGGGGGGGTACTGAAGCTTTCTTT.

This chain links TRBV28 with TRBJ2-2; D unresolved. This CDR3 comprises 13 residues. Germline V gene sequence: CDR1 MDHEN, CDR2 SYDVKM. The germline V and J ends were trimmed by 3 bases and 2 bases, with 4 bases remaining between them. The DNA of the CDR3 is TGTGCCAGCAGTTTTTTTAACACCGGGGAGCTGTTTTTT. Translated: CASSFFNTGELFF.

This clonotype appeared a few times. CDR3 sequence: CASSRDRANEKLFF. In nucleotides, the CDR3 is TGTGCCAGCAGCCGGGACAGAGCGAATGAAAAACTGTTTTTT. The genes are TRBV7-9 and TRBJ1-4; TRBD1 matches at 7 bases. Germline lookup yields CDR1 SEHNR and CDR2 FQNEAQ (reference sequence). Germline trimming cut 5 bases from V and 5 bases from J; bases unmatched to any gene: 5. There are 14 residues in the CDR3. The entire variable domain, with the rest obtained from reference TRBV7-9 and TRBJ1-4, is as follows: DTGVSQNPRHKITKRGQNVTFRCDPISEHNRLYWYRQTLGQGPEFLTYFQNEAQLEKSRLLSDRFSAERPKGSFSTLEIQRTEQGDSAMYLCASSRDRANEKLFFGSGTQLSVL.

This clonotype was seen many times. This chain's CDR3 is CASSLRDPPPNQPQHF. The CDR3 DNA sequence: TGTGCCAGCAGCTTAAGGGATCCACCACCCAATCAGCCCCAGCATTTT. The chain combines TRBV7-8 with TRBJ1-5, with D unclear. CDR3 size: 16 residues. The germline gives CDR1 SGHVS, CDR2 FQNEAQ. The V gene lost 2 bases and the J gene lost 3 bases, with 14 bases spanning the gap.

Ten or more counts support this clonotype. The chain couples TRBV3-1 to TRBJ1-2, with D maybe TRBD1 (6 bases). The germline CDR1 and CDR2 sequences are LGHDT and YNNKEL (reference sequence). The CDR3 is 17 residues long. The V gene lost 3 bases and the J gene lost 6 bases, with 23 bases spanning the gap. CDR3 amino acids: CASSHWDQQGYLNGYTF. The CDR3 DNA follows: TGTGCCAGCAGCCACTGGGACCAACAGGGTTATTTGAATGGCTACACCTTC.

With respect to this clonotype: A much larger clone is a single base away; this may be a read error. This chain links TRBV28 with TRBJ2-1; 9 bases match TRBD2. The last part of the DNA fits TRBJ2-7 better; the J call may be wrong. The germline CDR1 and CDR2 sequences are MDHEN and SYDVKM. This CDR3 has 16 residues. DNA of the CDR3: TGTGCCAGCAGCCAAGCGGGGGGTTACCCCTACAATGAGCAGTACTTC. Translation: CASSQAGGYPYNEQYF.

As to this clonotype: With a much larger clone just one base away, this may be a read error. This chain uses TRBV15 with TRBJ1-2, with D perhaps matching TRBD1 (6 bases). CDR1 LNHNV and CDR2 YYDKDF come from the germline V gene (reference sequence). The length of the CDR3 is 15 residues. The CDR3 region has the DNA TGTGCCGCCAGCAGAGCGGTCGGGACAAACTATGGCTACACCTTC. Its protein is CAASRAVGTNYGYTF. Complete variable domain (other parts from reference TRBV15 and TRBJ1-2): DAMVIQNPRYQVTQFGKPVTLSCSQTLNHNVMYWYQQKSSQAPKLLFHYYDKDFNNEADTPDNFQSRRPNTSFCFLDIRSPGLGDTAMYLCAASRAVGTNYGYTFGSGTRLTVV.

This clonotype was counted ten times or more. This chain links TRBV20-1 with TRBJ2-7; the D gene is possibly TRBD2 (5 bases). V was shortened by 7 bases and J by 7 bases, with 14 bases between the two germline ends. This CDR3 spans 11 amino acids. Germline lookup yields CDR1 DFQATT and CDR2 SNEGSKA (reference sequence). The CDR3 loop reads CSVRTGVEQYF. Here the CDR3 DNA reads TGCAGTGTCAGGACCGGGGTGGAGCAGTACTTC.

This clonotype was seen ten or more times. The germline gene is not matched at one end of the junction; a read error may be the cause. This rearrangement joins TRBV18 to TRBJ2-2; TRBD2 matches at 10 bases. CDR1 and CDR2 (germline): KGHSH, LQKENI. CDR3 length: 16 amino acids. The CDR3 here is CVSSPSSGGRTGELFF. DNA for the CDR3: TGTGTCAGCTCACCGTCTAGCGGGGGAAGGACCGGGGAGCTGTTTTTT.

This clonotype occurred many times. CDR3 DNA sequence: TGTGCCAGCAGCCCCTCGGGGGAGAATGAGCAGTTCTTC. Translated, it gives CASSPSGENEQFF. The chain uses TRBV7-6 and TRBJ2-1; maybe TRBD2 (6 bases). The CDR3 has 13 residues. V lost 5 bases to trimming and J lost 7 bases, with 12 bases between them. Germline loops: CDR1 SGHVS, CDR2 FNYEAQ.